This TCR beta chain came from a study of OX40 agonist ivuxolimab in advanced cancers. Study-wide context: Intravenous ivuxolimab was administered to patients every 2 weeks at 0.01 to 10 mg/kg. Study-wide results and limits: Expansion of clones was among the lowest in partial responders at 0.1-3.0 mg/kg.

Concerning this clone: Its cognate antigen is unknown.

Assay used: immunoSEQ multiplex PCR; TCRdb lists only in-frame clones, some missing. This sample has approximately 74,000 clones, with 75% to 95% found just once. The germline CDR1 and CDR2 sequences are SGDLS and YYNGEE. Trimming took 0 bases from V and 6 from J, leaving 5 bases between them. CDR3 size: 12 residues. The chain recombines TRBV9 with TRBJ2-3; no reliable D call. Sequencing was performed on CD4+ or CD8+ T cells sorted from blood, taken in a trial of the OX40 agonist ivuxolimab. The TCR originated in an adult with an advanced solid tumor such as melanoma, head and neck, liver or kidney cancer. The CDR3 DNA reads TGTGCCAGCAGCGTAGATGGGGATACGCAGTATTTT. Translation: CASSVDGDTQYF.